This T cell receptor beta chain originates from a study of CD8 T cells in ankylosing spondylitis. Study findings and constraints: The authors reported significant enrichment of disease-linked clones in matched ankylosing spondylitis synovial fluid.

This clonotype was seen ten or more times. Its target is unknown. TCRdb analysed the 5' RACE reads with MiXCR anew, one entry per CDR3 protein. The sample lists 200,000 to 250,000 distinct CDR3 sequences; 8.2% were seen once. CDR3 length equals 13 residues. V dropped 6 bases and J dropped 5 bases, with 14 bases sitting between them. Per germline, CDR1 MNHEY and CDR2 SMNVEV (reference sequence). The chain joins TRBV27 to TRBJ2-7, with D tentatively TRBD1 or TRBD2 (5 bases each). This TCR was sampled from a female donor with ankylosing spondylitis or in good health (not recorded which). Source material: blood, either unsorted or a sorted T cell fraction (not recorded which). The CDR3 here is CASSLGVTHEQYF. In DNA form, the CDR3 reads TGTGCCAGCAGCTTGGGGGTAACCCACGAGCAGTACTTC.